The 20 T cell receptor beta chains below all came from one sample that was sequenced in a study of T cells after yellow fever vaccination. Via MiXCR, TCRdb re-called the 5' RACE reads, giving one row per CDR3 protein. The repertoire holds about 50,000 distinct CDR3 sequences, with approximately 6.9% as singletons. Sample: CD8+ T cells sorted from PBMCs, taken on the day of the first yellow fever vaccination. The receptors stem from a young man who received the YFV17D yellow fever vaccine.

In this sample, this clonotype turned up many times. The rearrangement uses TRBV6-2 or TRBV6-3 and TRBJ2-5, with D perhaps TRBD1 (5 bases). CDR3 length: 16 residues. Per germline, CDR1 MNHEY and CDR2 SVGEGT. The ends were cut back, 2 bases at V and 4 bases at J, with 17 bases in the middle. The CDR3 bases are TGTGCCAGCAGTTACAGGGATGGACATGGCGGAGAGACCCAGTACTTC. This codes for CASSYRDGHGGETQYF.

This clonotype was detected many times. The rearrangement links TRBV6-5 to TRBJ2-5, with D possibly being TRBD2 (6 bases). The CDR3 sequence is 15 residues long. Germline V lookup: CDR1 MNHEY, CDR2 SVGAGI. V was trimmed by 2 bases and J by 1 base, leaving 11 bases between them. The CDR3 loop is CASSYEGRSQETQYF. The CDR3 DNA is TGTGCCAGCAGTTACGAAGGGAGGAGCCAAGAGACCCAGTACTTC.

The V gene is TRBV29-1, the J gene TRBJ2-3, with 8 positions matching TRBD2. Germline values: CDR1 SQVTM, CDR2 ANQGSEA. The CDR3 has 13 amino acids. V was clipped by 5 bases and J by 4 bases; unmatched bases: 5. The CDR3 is CSVPGGAPDTQYF. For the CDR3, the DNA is TGCAGCGTTCCCGGGGGGGCCCCAGATACGCAGTATTTT.

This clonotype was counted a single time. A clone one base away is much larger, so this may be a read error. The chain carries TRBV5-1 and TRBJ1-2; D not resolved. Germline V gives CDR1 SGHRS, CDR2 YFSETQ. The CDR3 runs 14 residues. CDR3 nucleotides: TGCGCCAGCAGCTTGGGGCCACCGAACTATCGCTACACCTTC. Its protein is CASSLGPPNYRYTF.

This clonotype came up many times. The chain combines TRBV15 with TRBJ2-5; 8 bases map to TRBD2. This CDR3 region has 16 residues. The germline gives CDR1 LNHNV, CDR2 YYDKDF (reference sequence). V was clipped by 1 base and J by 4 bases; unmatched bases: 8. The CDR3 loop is CATSRVGGATGETQYF. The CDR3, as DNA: TGTGCCACCAGCAGAGTCGGGGGGGCAACGGGAGAGACCCAGTACTTC.

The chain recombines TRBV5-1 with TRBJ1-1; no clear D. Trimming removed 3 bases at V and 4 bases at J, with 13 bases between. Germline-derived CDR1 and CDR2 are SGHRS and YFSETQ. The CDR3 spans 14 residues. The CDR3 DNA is TGCGCCAGCAGCTGGGCGGCGGGTAGCACTGAAGCTTTCTTT. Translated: CASSWAAGSTEAFF.

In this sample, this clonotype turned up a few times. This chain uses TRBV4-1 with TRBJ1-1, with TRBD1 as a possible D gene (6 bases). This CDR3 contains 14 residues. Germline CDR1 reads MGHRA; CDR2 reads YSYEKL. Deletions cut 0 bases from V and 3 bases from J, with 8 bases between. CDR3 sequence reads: CASSQEDSYTEAFF. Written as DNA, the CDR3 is TGCGCCAGCAGCCAAGAGGACAGTTACACTGAAGCTTTCTTT.

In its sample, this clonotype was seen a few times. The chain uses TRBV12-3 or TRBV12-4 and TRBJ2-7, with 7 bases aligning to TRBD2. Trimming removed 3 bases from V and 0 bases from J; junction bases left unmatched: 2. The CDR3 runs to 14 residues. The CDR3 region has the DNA TGTGCCAGCAGTTTTGCGGGGGTCTCCTACGAGCAGTACGTC. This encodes CASSFAGVSYEQYV.

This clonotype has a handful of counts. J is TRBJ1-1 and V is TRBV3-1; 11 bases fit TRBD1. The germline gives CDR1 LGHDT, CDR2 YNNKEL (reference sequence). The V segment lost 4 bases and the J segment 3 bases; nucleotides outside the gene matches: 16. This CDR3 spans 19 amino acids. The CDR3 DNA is TGTGCCAGCAGCCGATCCGGGACAGGGGGTTCTTTTCGGTACACTGAAGCTTTCTTT. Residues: CASSRSGTGGSFRYTEAFF.

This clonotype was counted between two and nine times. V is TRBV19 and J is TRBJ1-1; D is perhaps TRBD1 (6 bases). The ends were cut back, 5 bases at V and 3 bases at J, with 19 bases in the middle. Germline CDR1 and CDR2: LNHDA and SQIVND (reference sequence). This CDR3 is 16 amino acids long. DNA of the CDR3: TGTGCCAGTAGTGGACGACAGGTACCGGAGGACACTGAAGCTTTCTTT. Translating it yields CASSGRQVPEDTEAFF. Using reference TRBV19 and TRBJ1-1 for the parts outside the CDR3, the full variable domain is DGGITQSPKYLFRKEGQNVTLSCEQNLNHDAMYWYRQDPGQGLRLIYYSQIVNDFQKGDIAEGYSVSREKKESFPLTVTSAQKNPTAFYLCASSGRQVPEDTEAFFGQGTRLTVV.

The CDR3 spells CSAFRAQGSASEQYV. CDR3 DNA sequence: TGCAGTGCTTTTCGGGCACAGGGGTCCGCTAGTGAGCAGTACGTC. V is TRBV20-1 and J is TRBJ2-7, with 7 bases fitting TRBD1. The CDR3 is 15 residues long. In germline, CDR1 is DFQATT, CDR2 SNEGSKA (reference sequence). Trimming took 5 bases from V and 7 from J; bases not matched to a gene: 17.

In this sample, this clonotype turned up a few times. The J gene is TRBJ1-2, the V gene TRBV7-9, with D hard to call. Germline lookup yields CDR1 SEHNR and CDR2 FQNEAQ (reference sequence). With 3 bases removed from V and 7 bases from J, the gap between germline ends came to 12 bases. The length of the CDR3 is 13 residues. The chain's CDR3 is CASSFGSSPGYTF. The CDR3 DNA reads TGTGCCAGCAGCTTCGGATCTTCCCCTGGCTACACCTTC. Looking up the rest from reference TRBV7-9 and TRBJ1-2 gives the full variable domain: DTGVSQNPRHKITKRGQNVTFRCDPISEHNRLYWYRQTLGQGPEFLTYFQNEAQLEKSRLLSDRFSAERPKGSFSTLEIQRTEQGDSAMYLCASSFGSSPGYTFGSGTRLTVV.

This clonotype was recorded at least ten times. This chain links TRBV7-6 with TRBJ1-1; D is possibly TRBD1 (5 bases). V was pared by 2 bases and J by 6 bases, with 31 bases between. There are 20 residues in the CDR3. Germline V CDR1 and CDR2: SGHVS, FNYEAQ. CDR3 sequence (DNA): TGTGCCAGCAGCTTAATGCGAGACACCGGGGGAAGCGTGCGATCCTCTGAAGCTTTCTTT. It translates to CASSLMRDTGGSVRSSEAFF.

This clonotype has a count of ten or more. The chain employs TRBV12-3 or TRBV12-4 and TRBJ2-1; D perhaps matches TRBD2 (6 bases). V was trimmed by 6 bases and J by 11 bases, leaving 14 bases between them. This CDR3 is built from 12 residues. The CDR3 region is CASSQPGLKQFF. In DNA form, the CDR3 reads TGTGCCAGCAGCCAGCCCGGACTAAAGCAGTTCTTC.

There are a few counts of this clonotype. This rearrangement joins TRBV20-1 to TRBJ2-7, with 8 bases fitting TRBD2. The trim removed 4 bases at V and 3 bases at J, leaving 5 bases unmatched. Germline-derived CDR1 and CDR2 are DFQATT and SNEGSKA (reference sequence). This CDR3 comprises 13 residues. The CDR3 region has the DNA TGCAGTGCTACCGCGGGGGGCAGCTACGAGCAGTACTTC. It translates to CSATAGGSYEQYF.

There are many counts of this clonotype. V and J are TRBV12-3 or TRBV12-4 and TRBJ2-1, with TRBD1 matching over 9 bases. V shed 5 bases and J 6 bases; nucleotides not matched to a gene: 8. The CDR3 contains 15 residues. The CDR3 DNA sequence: TGTGCCAGCAGTCCCGGGACAGGGATTGGCAATGAGCAGTTCTTC. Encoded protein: CASSPGTGIGNEQFF.

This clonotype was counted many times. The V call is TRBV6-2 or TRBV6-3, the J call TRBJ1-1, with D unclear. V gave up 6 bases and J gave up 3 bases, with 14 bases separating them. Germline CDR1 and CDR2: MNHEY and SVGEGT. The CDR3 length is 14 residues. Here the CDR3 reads CASRSPWEYTEAFF. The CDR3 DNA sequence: TGTGCCAGCAGAAGTCCGTGGGAATACACTGAAGCTTTCTTT.

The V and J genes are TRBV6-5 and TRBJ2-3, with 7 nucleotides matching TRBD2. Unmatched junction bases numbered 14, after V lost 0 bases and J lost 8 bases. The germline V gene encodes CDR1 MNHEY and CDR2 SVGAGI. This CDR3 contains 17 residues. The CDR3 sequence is CASSYSKGTTAGSTQYF. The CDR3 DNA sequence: TGTGCCAGCAGTTACTCGAAAGGGACTACCGCAGGGAGTACGCAGTATTTT.

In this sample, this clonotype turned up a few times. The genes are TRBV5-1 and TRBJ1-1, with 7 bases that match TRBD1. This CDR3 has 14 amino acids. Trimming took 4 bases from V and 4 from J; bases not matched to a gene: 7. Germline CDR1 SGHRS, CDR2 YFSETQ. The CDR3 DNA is TGCGCCAGCAGCCGGGACAGTGGTGTCACTGAAGCTTTCTTT. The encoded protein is CASSRDSGVTEAFF.

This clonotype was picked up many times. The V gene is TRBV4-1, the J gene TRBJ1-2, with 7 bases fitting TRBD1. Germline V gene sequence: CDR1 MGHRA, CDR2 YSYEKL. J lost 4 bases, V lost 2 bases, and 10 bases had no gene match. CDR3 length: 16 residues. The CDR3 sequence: CASSQQGDSRGYGYTF. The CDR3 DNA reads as TGCGCCAGCAGCCAACAGGGGGACAGCCGGGGCTATGGCTACACCTTC.